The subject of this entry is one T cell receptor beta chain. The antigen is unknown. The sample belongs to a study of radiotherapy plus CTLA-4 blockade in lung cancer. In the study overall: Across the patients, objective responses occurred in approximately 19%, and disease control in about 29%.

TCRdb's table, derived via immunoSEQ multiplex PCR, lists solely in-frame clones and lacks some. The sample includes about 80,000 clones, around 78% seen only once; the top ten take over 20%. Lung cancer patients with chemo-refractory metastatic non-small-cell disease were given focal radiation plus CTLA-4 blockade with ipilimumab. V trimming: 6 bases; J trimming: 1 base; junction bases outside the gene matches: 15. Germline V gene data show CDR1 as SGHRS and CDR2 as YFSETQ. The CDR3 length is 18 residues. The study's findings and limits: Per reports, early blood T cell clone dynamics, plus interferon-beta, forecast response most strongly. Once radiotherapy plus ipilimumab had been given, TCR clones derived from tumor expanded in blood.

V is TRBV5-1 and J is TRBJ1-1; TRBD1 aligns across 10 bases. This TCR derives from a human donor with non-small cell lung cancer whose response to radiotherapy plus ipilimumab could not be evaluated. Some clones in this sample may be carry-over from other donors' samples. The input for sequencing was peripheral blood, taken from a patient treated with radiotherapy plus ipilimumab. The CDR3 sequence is CASKGTGQGITGNTEAFF. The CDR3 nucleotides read TGCGCCAGCAAGGGGACGGGACAGGGGATAACGGGGAACACTGAAGCTTTCTTT.